This TCR beta chain was captured by sequencing in a study of OX40 agonist ivuxolimab in advanced cancers. Germline CDR1 and CDR2: SGHTA and FQGNSA. V lost 1 base to trimming and J lost 5 bases, with 9 bases between them. This CDR3 is built from 14 residues. Produced via immunoSEQ multiplex PCR; TCRdb's table is partial and in-frame only. Of some 30,000 clones detected, 80% to 90% appear once; the ten largest clones hold about 20%. The TCR originated in an adult with an advanced solid tumor such as melanoma, head and neck, liver or kidney cancer. This specimen was CD4+ or CD8+ T cells sorted from blood, taken in a trial of the OX40 agonist ivuxolimab. The genes are TRBV7-2 and TRBJ1-5; D remains ambiguous. The CDR3 DNA reads TGTGCCAGCAGCTTAGACGGCGGCCATCAGCCCCAGCATTTT. Protein sequence: CASSLDGGHQPQHF.